This T cell receptor beta chain was identified during a study of T cells after posttransplantation cyclophosphamide. Method: immunoSEQ multiplex PCR; TCRdb's copy keeps in-frame clones and lacks some. The sample consists of about 22,000 clones, 95% to 98% of them appearing once. Cells defined as naive were viable CD3+CD4+ or CD3+CD8+ and CCR7+CD45RA+CD45RO-CD95-CD27+CD28+. CDR1 and CDR2 from the germline V gene are LGHNA and YSLEER. V was pared by 1 base and J by 2 bases, with 12 bases between. The CDR3 is 15 amino acids. Sequencing was carried out using naive CD4+ T cells sorted from PBMCs. The sequence was obtained from a man aged 50-59 years in good health, CMV-negative, and a related stem cell transplant donor. This sequence joins TRBV4-3 and TRBJ2-7; D may be TRBD1 (6 bases). CDR3 loop: CASSQGLQGPYEQYF. The CDR3 DNA sequence: TGCGCCAGCAGCCAAGGGTTACAGGGTCCCTACGAGCAGTACTTC.